The T cell receptor (beta chain) described here comes from a study of shared T cell receptors in the human thymus. Some clones are missing from TCRdb's copy, which holds only in-frame ones; the method was immunoSEQ multiplex PCR. Of approximately 760,000 clones listed, approximately 83% are singletons. The same sample was also studied in work on human thymus T cells. According to that study: Immunologically healthy infants in Finland undergoing congenital heart defect surgery were the donors. Surgeons resected thymus tissue during corrective heart surgery. Seemingly biased V and J gene usage marked thymic and blood repertoires. Unrelated individuals were reported by related research to share highly overlapping thymic repertoires.

The sequenced sample consisted of thymocytes. This sequence originates from a girl under two years old with a congenital heart defect.

The CDR3 protein is CASSSGHTDYGYTF. The CDR3 DNA follows: TGTGCCAGCAGCTCTGGCCACACAGACTATGGCTACACCTTC. The J gene is TRBJ1-2, the V gene TRBV27; D remains ambiguous. CDR1 and CDR2 from the germline V gene are MNHEY and SMNVEV (reference sequence). This CDR3 is built from 14 residues. The germline V and J ends were trimmed by 6 bases and 3 bases, with 14 bases remaining between them.